This entry lists 11 T cell receptor beta chains sequenced from one sample in a study of Graves' ophthalmopathy and Graves' hyperthyroidism. RNA transcripts served as template for amplifying TCR beta CDR3 sequences. The first round was an RT-PCR with HTBI primers, and the second round was a multiplex PCR. TCRdb recomputed calls from the multiplex PCR reads with MiXCR, one row per CDR3 protein. There are fewer than 350,000 distinct CDR3 sequences in the sample; 15% to 20% occur only once, and 10% to 15% lies in the top ten. Material: peripheral blood. Receptors originate from an adult man with Graves' ophthalmopathy.

This clonotype appeared a few times. Possible read error: a much larger clone is one base away. The chain combines TRBV11-2 with TRBJ2-5, with unresolved D. The V end lost 1 base, the J end lost 2 bases, and 17 bases lay between the germline ends. The CDR3 is 17 amino acids. Germline V gene data show CDR1 as SGHAT and CDR2 as FQNNGV. The CDR3 sequence is CASSLVVIGDTQETQYF. In DNA, the CDR3 is TGTGCCAGCAGCTTAGTGGTCATAGGCGACACACAAGAGACCCAGTACTTC. The full variable domain, with the rest looked up from reference TRBV11-2 and TRBJ2-5, is EAGVAQSPRYKIIEKRQSVAFWCNPISGHATLYWYQQILGQGPKLLIQFQNNGVVDDSQLPKDRFSAERLKGVDSTLKIQPAKLEDSAVYLCASSLVVIGDTQETQYFGPGTRLLVL.

In its sample, this clonotype was seen many times. The chain is built from TRBV6-7 and TRBJ2-5; 10 bases are a match to TRBD2. TRBV6-7 is designated an ORF whose function remains uncertain. Unmatched junction bases numbered 8, after V lost 0 bases and J lost 1 base. The CDR3 totals 18 residues. CDR3 residues: CASSYSASGGRRQETQYF. CDR3 DNA sequence: TGTGCCAGCAGTTACTCGGCTAGCGGGGGACGCCGCCAAGAGACCCAGTACTTC.

This clonotype came up many times. V is TRBV19 and J is TRBJ1-1; D is unresolved. The V gene's germline CDR1 is LNHDA and CDR2 SQIVND (reference sequence). The V gene lost 4 bases and the J gene lost 4 bases, with 16 bases spanning the gap. This CDR3 region has 15 residues. The CDR3 DNA follows: TGTGCCAGTAGTACAGGTTCCGGCGTTGGCACTGAAGCTTTCTTT. Translated: CASSTGSGVGTEAFF.

This clonotype was found many times. The chain uses TRBV20-1 and TRBJ1-3; unclear D gene. CDR3 length: 12 residues. Germline CDR1 is DFQATT and CDR2 is SNEGSKA (reference sequence). Trimming took off 3 bases at V and 0 bases at J, with 3 bases between the two ends. CDR3 region: CSASPSGNTIYF. The DNA for the CDR3 is TGCAGTGCTAGTCCCTCTGGAAACACCATATATTTT.

This clonotype was seen ten or more times. The chain carries TRBV20-1 and TRBJ2-7; TRBD2 is a possible D gene (6 bases). Trimming pared 3 bases from V and 3 bases from J, leaving 12 bases between. CDR3 length: 13 residues. Germline V gene sequence: CDR1 DFQATT, CDR2 SNEGSKA (reference sequence). The CDR3 region has the DNA TGCAGTGCTAGCGGGAGTGCTCTCTACGAGCAGTACTTC. It encodes CSASGSALYEQYF.

This clonotype appeared many times. The rearrangement uses TRBV20-1 and TRBJ2-5, with 7 bases identical to TRBD1. The V and J ends lost 6 bases and 2 bases, in that order; junction bases with no gene match: 3. Per the germline V gene, CDR1 is DFQATT and CDR2 is SNEGSKA (reference sequence). The CDR3 is made up of 12 amino acids. The CDR3 reads CSATRGQETQYF. The CDR3 DNA sequence: TGCAGTGCCACCAGGGGGCAAGAGACCCAGTACTTC.

This clonotype was observed many times. CDR3 sequence (DNA): TGTGCCAGCATCACCCCAACAGGGGAATCCTACGAGCAGTACTTC. Translated: CASITPTGESYEQYF. The rearrangement links TRBV7-2 to TRBJ2-7; TRBD1 matches at 7 bases. The trim removed 7 bases at V and 1 base at J, leaving 10 bases unmatched. The CDR3 loop spans 15 amino acids. Germline V gene lookup returns CDR1 SGHTA and CDR2 FQGNSA.

The CDR3 protein is CASSEVGASFF. The CDR3 DNA is TGTGCCAGCAGTGAAGTGGGGGCGTCTTTCTTT. The chain uses TRBV6-1 and TRBJ1-1, with a possible D match to TRBD1 (6 bases). Per germline, CDR1 MNHNS and CDR2 SASEGT. The CDR3 runs 11 residues. Trimming pared 1 base from V and 12 bases from J, leaving 9 bases between.

This clonotype was found many times. The J gene is TRBJ2-5, the V gene TRBV20-1; D not certain. The germline V and J ends were trimmed by 6 bases and 2 bases, with 19 bases remaining between them. The V gene's germline CDR1 is DFQATT and CDR2 SNEGSKA (reference sequence). The CDR3 has 15 amino acids. This CDR3 is CSAAQAPGRQETQYF. In nucleotides, the CDR3 is TGCAGTGCCGCACAAGCTCCTGGGCGGCAAGAGACCCAGTACTTC.

This clonotype came up many times. The chain carries TRBV28 and TRBJ2-2, with 7 bases aligning to TRBD1. Germline-derived CDR1 and CDR2 are MDHEN and SYDVKM. The CDR3 has 15 amino acids. Losses at the gene ends were 6 bases for V and 7 bases for J; bases not matched to a gene: 11. Here the CDR3 DNA reads TGTGCCAGCAGATTTCCGACAGGGACCGGCGGGGAGCTGTTTTTT. Residues: CASRFPTGTGGELFF.

As to this clonotype: At one boundary the junction diverges from the germline segment, which might be a read error. The chain links TRBV4-2 to TRBJ2-7; D gene uncertain. CDR3 length: 16 residues. CDR1 is LGHNA, CDR2 YNFKEQ, per germline. The CDR3 sequence: CASSQDSAAFSHEQYF. CDR3 in DNA: TGTGCCAGCAGCCAAGATTCGGCAGCCTTCTCCCACGAGCAGTACTTC.